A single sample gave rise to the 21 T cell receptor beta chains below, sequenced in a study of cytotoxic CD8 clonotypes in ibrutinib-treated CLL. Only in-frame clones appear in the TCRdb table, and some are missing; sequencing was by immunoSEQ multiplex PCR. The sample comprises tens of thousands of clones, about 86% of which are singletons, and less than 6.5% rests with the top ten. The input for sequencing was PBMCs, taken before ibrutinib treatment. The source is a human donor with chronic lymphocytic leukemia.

The CDR3 DNA follows: TGTGCCAGCAGTTGGGACAGGAACTATGGCTACACCTTC. This sequence encodes CASSWDRNYGYTF. J is TRBJ1-2 and V is TRBV28, with 8 bases aligning to TRBD1. V dropped 4 bases and J dropped 2; count of bases not matched to a gene: 0. Germline assignment: CDR1 MDHEN and CDR2 SYDVKM. The CDR3 runs to 13 residues.

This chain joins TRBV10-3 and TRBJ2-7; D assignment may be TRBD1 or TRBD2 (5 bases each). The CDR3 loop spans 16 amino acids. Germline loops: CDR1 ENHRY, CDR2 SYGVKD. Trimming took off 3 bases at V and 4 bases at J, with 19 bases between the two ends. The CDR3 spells CAISERDGMSIYEQYF. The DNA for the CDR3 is TGTGCCATCAGTGAACGGGACGGAATGAGCATATACGAGCAGTACTTC.

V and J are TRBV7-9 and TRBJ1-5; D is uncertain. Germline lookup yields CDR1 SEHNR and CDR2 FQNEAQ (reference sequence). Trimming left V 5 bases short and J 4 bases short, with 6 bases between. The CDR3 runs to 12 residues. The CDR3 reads CASSNQNQPQHF. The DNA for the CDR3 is TGTGCCAGCAGCAACCAGAATCAGCCCCAGCATTTT.

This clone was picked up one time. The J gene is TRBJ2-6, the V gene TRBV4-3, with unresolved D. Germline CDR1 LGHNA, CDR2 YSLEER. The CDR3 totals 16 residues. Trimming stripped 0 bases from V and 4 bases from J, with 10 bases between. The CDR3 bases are TGCGCCAGCAGCCAAGATATAGGGTCCGGGGCCAACGTCCTGACTTTC. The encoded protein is CASSQDIGSGANVLTF.

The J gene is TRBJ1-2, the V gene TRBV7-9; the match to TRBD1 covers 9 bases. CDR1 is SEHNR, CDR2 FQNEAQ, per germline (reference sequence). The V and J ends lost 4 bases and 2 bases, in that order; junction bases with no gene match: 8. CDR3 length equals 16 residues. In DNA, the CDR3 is TGTGCCAGCAGCTCTGAGGCTGGACAGGGGAACTATGGCTACACCTTC. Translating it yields CASSSEAGQGNYGYTF.

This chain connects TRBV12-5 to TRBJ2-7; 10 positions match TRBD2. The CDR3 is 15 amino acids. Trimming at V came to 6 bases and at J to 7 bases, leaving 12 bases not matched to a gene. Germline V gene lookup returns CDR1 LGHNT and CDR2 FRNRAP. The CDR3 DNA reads TGTGCTAGTGGCCAAAGGACTAGCGGAGGGGGGGAGCAGTACTTC. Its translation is CASGQRTSGGGEQYF.

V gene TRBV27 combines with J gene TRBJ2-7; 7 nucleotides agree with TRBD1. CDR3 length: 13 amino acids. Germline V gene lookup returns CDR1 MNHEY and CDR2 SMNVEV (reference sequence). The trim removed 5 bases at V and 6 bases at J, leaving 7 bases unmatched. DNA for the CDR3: TGTGCCAGCAGTATCACAGGGGATGCCGAGCAGTACTTC. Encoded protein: CASSITGDAEQYF.

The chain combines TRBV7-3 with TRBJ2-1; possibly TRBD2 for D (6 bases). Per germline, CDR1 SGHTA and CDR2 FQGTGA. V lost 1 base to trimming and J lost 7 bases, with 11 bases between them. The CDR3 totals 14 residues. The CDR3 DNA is TGTGCCAGCAGCTTAAACCGGGACTTAAATGAGCAGTTCTTC. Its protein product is CASSLNRDLNEQFF.

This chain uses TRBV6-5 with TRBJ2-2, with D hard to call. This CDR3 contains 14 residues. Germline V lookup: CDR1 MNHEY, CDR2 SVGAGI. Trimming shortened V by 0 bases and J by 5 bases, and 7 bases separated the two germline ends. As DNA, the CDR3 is TGTGCCAGCAGTTACTCGAGACTGACCGGGGAGCTGTTTTTT. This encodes CASSYSRLTGELFF.

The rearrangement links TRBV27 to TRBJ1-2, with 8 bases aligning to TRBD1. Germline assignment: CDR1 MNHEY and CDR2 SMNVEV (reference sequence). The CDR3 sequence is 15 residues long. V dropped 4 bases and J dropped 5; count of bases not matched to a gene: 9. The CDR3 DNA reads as TGTGCCAGCAGTTCTCTACAGGGGGGCATATATGGCTACACCTTC. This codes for CASSSLQGGIYGYTF.

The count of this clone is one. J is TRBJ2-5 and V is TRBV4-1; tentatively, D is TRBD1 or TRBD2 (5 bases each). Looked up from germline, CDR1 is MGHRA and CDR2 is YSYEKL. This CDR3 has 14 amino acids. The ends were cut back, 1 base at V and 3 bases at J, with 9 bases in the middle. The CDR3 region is CASSQGQTKETQYF. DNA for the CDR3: TGCGCCAGCAGCCAAGGACAGACTAAAGAGACCCAGTACTTC.

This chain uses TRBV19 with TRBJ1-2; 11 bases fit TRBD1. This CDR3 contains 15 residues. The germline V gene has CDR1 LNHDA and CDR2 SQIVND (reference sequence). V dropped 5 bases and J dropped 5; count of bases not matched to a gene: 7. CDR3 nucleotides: TGTGCCAGTAGTGCGACCGGGACAGGGGGGTATGGCTACACCTTC. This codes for CASSATGTGGYGYTF.

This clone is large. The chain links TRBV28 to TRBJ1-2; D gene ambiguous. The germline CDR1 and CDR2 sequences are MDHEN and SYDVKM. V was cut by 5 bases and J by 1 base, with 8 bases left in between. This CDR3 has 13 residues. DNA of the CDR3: TGTGCCAGCAGTGAAGAGTTTAACTATGGCTACACCTTC. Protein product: CASSEEFNYGYTF.

CDR3 protein: CASSQDSETQYF. Written as DNA, the CDR3 is TGTGCCAGCAGCCAAGATTCGGAGACCCAGTACTTC. The chain carries TRBV4-2 and TRBJ2-5; no definite D call. Trimming took off 0 bases at V and 5 bases at J, with 4 bases between the two ends. The germline V gene encodes CDR1 LGHNA and CDR2 YNFKEQ. CDR3 size: 12 residues.

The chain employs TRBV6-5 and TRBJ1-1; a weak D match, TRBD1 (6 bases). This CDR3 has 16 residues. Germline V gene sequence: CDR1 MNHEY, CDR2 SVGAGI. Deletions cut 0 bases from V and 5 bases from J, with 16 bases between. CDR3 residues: CASSYSQIDRTTEAFF. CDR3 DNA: TGTGCCAGCAGTTACTCGCAAATCGACAGGACAACTGAAGCTTTCTTT.

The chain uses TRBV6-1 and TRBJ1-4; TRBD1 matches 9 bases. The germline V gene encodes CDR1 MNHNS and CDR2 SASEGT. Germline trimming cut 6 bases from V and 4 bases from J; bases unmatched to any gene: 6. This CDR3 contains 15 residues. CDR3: CASSVGQGLNEKLFF. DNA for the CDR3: TGTGCCAGCAGCGTTGGACAGGGGCTTAATGAAAAACTGTTTTTT.

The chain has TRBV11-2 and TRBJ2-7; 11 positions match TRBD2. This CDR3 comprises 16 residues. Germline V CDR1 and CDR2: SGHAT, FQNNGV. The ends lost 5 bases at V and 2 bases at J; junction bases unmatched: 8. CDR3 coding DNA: TGTGCCAGCAGCCCCCCCGGGACTAGCGGAACCTACGAGCAGTACTTC. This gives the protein CASSPPGTSGTYEQYF.

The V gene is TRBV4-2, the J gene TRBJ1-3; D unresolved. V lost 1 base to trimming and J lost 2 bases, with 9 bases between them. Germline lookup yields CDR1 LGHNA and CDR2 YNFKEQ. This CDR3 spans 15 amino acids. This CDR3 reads CASSQGRGTGNTIYF. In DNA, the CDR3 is TGTGCCAGCAGCCAAGGACGCGGGACTGGAAACACCATATATTTT.

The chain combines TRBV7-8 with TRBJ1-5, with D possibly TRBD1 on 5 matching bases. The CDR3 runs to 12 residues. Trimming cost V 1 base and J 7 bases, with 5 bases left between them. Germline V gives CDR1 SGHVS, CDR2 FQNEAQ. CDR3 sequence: CASSLGDQPQHF. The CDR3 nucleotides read TGTGCCAGCAGCTTAGGGGACCAGCCCCAGCATTTT.

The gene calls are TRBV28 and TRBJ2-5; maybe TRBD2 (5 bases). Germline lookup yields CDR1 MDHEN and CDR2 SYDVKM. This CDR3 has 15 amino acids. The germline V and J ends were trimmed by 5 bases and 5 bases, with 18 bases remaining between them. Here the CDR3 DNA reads TGTGCCAGCAGTACACAAATGGGAGCTTGGGAGACCCAGTACTTC. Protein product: CASSTQMGAWETQYF.

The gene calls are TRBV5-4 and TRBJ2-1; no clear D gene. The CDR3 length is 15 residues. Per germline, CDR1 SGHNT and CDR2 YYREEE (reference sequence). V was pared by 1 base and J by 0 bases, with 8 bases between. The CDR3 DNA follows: TGTGCCAGCAGCTTGTATGTGATCTCCTACAATGAGCAGTTCTTC. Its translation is CASSLYVISYNEQFF.